This T cell receptor beta chain was documented in a study of cytomegalovirus exposure and HLA in healthy donors. Broader study findings: There were a few CMV-associated chains whose specificity for CMV antigens was confirmed in vitro. Many donors carried some public TCRs, although rarity characterized most TCR sequences. It was approximately 160 TCR beta chains that were listed as cytomegalovirus-associated. Reported performance of the classifier showed diagnosis of cytomegalovirus status with high specificity and sensitivity.

In the case of this clone: Its cognate antigen is unknown.

Losses at the gene ends were 4 bases for V and 0 bases for J; bases not matched to a gene: 2. The CDR3 spans 14 residues. Per germline, CDR1 LNHDA and CDR2 SQIVND (reference sequence). Assay used: immunoSEQ multiplex PCR; TCRdb lists only in-frame clones, some missing. The sample carries 200,000 to 300,000 clones, 70% to 90% recorded once. This chain links TRBV19 with TRBJ2-7; 8 nucleotides match TRBD1. The TCR sequence derives from a woman aged 25 to 45 in good health and CMV-seropositive. Input material: PBMCs. The CDR3 nucleotides read TGTGCCAGTAGTAAGACAGGGGCCTCCTACGAGCAGTACTTC. This gives the protein CASSKTGASYEQYF.